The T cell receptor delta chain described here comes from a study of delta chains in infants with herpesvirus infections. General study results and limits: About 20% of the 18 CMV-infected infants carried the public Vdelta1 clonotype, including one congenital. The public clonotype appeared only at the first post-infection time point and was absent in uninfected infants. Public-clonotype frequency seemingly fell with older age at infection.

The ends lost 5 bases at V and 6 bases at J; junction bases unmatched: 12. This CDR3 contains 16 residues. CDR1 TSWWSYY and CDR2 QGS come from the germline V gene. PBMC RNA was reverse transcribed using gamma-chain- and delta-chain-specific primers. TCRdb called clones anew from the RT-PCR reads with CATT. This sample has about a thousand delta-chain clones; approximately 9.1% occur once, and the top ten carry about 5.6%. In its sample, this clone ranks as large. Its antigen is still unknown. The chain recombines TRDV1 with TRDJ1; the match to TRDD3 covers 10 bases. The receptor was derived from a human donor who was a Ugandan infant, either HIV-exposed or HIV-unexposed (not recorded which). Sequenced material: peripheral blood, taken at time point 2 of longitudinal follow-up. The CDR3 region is CALGPYGNWGIYKLIF. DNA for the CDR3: TGTGCTCTTGGGCCTTACGGTAACTGGGGGATTTATAAACTCATCTTT.